This T cell receptor beta chain was identified during a study of shared clonotypes between healthy human individuals. Germline assignment: CDR1 SGDLS and CDR2 YYNGEE. The CDR3 runs to 17 residues. V was clipped by 0 bases and J by 5 bases; unmatched bases: 6. Sequencing was at deep level. The data were produced by immunoSEQ multiplex PCR, yet TCRdb's version contains in-frame clones alone and is incomplete. The top ten clones hold 1.4% of a sample with about 1 million clones, under 80% of them seen once. Sequencing was performed on memory CD4+ T cells sorted from blood. As to subset: CD45RA-negative fraction. This sequence originates from a man aged 18 to 29 in good health. The chain recombines TRBV9 with TRBJ2-1, with TRBD2 matching 12 bases. This CDR3 is CASSVDPSGRADNEQFF. The CDR3 bases are TGTGCCAGCAGCGTAGACCCTAGCGGGAGGGCCGACAATGAGCAGTTCTTC.